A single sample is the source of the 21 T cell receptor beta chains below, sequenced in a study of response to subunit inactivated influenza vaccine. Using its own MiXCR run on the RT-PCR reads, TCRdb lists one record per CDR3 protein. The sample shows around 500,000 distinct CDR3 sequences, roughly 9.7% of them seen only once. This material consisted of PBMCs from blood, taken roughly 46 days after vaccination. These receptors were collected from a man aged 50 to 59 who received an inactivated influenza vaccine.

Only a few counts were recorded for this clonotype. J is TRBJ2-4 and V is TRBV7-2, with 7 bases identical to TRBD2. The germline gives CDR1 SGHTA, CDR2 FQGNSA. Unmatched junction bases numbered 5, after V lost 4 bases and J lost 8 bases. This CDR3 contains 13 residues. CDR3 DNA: TGTGCCAGCAGCTCAAAACGGGAGGACATTCAGTACTTC. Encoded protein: CASSSKREDIQYF.

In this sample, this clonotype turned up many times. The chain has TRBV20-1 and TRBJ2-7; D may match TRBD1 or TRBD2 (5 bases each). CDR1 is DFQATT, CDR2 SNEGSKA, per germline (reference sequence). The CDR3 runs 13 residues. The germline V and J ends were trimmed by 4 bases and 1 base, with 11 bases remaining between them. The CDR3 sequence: CSAIRDRSYEQYF. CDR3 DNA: TGCAGTGCTATCCGGGACCGGTCCTACGAGCAGTACTTC.

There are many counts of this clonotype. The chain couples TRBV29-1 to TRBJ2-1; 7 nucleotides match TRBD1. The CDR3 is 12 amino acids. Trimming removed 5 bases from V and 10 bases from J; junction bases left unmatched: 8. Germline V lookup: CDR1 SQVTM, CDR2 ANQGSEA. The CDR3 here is CSVLLTGDEQFF. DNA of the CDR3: TGCAGCGTTTTACTAACAGGGGACGAGCAGTTCTTC.

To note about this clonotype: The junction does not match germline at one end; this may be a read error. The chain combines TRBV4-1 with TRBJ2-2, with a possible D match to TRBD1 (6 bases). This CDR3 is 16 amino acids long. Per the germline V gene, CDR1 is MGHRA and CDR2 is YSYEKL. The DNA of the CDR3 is TGCGCCAGCAGCCAGTCAGGGGCCCCGAACGCCGGGGAGCTGTTTTTT. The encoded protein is CASSQSGAPNAGELFF.

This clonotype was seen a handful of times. The chain's CDR3 is CASSLGGGMGETQYF. In nucleotides, the CDR3 is TGTGCCAGCAGCTTAGGTGGGGGGATGGGAGAGACCCAGTACTTC. V and J are TRBV7-2 and TRBJ2-5; D perhaps matches TRBD2 (6 bases). The CDR3 covers 15 residues. The V gene's germline CDR1 is SGHTA and CDR2 FQGNSA. Trimming pared 1 base from V and 4 bases from J, leaving 13 bases between.

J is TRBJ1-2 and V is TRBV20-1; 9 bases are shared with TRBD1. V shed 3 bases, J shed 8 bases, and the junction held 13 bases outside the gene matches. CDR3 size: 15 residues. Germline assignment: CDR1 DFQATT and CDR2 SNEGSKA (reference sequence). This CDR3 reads CSASTPGQGYRGYTF. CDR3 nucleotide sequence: TGCAGTGCTAGCACCCCGGGACAGGGTTATCGGGGCTACACCTTC.

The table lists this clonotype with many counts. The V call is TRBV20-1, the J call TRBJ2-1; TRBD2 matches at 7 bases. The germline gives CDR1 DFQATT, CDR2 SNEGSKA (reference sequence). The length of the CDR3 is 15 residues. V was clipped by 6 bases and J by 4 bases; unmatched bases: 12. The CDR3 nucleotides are TGCAGTGCCAGGGACTACCTTACGTATTACAATGAGCAGTTCTTC. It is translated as CSARDYLTYYNEQFF.

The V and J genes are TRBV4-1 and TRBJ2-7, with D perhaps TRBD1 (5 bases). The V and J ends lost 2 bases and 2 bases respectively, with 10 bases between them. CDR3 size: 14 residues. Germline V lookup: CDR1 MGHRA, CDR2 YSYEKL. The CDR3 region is CASSQIDSAYEQYF. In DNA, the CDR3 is TGCGCCAGCAGCCAAATTGACAGTGCCTACGAGCAGTACTTC.

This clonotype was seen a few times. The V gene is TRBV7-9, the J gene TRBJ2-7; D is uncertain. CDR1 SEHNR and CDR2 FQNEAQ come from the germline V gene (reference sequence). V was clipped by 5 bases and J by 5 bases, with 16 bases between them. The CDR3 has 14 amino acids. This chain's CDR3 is CASSPGFRRDEQYF. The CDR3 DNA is TGTGCCAGCAGCCCCGGGTTTCGACGTGACGAGCAGTACTTC. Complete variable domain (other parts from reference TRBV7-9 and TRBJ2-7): DTGVSQNPRHKITKRGQNVTFRCDPISEHNRLYWYRQTLGQGPEFLTYFQNEAQLEKSRLLSDRFSAERPKGSFSTLEIQRTEQGDSAMYLCASSPGFRRDEQYFGPGTRLTVT.

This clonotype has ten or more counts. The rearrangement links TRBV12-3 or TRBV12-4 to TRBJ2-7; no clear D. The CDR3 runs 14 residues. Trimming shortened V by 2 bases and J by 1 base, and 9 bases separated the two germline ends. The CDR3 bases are TGTGCCAGCAGTTTAACTGGACGGTCCTACGAGCAGTACTTC. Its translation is CASSLTGRSYEQYF.

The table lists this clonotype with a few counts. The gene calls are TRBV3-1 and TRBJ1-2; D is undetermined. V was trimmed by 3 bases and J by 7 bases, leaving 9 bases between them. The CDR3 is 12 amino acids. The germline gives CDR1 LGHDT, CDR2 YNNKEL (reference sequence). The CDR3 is CASSHSQIGYTF. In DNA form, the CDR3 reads TGTGCCAGCAGCCATTCTCAAATTGGCTACACCTTC.

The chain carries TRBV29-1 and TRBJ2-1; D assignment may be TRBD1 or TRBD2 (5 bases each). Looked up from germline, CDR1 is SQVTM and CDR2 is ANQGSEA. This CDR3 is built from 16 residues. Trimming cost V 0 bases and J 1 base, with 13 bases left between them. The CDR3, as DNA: TGCAGCGTTGAAGATTTTGGGGGTGGGTCCTACAATGAGCAGTTCTTC. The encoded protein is CSVEDFGGGSYNEQFF.

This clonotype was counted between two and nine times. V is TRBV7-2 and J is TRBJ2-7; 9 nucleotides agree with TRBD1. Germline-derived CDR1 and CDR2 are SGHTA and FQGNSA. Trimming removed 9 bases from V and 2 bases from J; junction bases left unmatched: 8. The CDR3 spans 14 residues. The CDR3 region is CASKRDRATYEQYF. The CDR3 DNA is TGTGCCAGTAAGAGGGACAGGGCCACCTACGAGCAGTACTTC.

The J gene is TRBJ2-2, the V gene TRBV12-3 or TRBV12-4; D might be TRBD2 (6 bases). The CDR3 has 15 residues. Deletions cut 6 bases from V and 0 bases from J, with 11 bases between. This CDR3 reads CASSAGLTNTGELFF. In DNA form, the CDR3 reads TGTGCCAGCAGCGCGGGACTCACGAACACCGGGGAGCTGTTTTTT.

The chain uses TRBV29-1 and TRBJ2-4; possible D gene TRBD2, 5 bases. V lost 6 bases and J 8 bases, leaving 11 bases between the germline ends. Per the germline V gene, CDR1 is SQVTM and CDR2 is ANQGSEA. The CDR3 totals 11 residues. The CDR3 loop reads CSVRENHIQYF. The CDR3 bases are TGCAGCGTCCGGGAAAACCACATTCAGTACTTC.

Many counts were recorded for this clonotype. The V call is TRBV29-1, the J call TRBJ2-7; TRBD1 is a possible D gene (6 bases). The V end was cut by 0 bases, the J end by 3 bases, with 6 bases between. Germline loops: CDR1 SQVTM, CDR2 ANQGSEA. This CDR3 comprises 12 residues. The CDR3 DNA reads TGCAGCGTTGAAGACAGGGGCTACGAGCAGTACTTC. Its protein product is CSVEDRGYEQYF.

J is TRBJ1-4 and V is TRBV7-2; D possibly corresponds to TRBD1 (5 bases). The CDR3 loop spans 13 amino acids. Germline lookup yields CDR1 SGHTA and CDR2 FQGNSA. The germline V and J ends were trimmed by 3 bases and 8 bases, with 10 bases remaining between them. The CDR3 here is CASSFREGEKLFF. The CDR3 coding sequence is TGTGCCAGCAGCTTCAGGGAAGGAGAAAAACTGTTTTTT. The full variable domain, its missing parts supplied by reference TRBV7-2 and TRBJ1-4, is GAGVSQSPSNKVTEKGKDVELRCDPISGHTALYWYRQSLGQGLEFLIYFQGNSAPDKSGLPSDRFSAERTGGSVSTLTIQRTQQEDSAVYLCASSFREGEKLFFGSGTQLSVL.

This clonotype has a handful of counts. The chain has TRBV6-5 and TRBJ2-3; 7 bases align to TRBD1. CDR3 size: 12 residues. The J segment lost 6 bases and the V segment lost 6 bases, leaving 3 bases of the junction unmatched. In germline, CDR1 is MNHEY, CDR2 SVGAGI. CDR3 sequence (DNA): TGTGCCAGCAGCAGACAGGGCGATACGCAGTATTTT. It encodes CASSRQGDTQYF.

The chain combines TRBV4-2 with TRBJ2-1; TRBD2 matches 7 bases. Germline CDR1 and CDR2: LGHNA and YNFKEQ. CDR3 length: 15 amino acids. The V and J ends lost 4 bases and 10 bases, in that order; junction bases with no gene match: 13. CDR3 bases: TGTGCCAGCAGCCGCAGAGGGAGGGACCTCCCGGAGCAGTTCTTC. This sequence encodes CASSRRGRDLPEQFF.

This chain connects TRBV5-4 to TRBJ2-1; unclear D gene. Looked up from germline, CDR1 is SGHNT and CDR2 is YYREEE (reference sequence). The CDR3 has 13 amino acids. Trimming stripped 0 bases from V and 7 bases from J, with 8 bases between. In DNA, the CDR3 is TGTGCCAGCAGCTTGGAACAACGGAATGAGCAGTTCTTC. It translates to CASSLEQRNEQFF.

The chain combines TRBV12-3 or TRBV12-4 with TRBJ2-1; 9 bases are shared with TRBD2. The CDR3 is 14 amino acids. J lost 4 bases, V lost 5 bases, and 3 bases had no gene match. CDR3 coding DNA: TGTGCCAGCAGTCGCGGGGGGGCTTACAATGAGCAGTTCTTC. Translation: CASSRGGAYNEQFF.